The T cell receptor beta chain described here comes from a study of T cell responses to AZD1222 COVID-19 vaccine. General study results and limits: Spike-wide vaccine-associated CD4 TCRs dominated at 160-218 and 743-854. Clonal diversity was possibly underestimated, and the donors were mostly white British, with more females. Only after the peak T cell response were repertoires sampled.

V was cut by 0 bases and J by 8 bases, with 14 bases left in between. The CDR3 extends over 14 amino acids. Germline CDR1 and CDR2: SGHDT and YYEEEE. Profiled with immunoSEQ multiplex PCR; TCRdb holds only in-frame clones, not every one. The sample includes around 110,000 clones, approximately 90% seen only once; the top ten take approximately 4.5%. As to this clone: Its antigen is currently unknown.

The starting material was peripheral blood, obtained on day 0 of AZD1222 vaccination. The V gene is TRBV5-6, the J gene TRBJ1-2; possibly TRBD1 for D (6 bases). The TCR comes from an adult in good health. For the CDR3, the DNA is TGTGCCAGCAGCTTGGCCGGGGTTGGACAGGGCTACACCTTC. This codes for CASSLAGVGQGYTF. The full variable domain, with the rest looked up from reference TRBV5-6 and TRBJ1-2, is DAGVTQSPTHLIKTRGQQVTLRCSPKSGHDTVSWYQQALGQGPQFIFQYYEEEERQRGNFPDRFSGHQFPNYSSELNVNALLLGDSALYLCASSLAGVGQGYTFGSGTRLTVV.